The rows below give T cell receptor beta chains drawn from one sample of a study of control samples from healthy donors and cancer patients. The assay was immunoSEQ multiplex PCR, and TCRdb's table has in-frame clones only and misses some. The data show 100,000 to 150,000 clones, with roughly 90% seen just once and less than 2.5% held by the top ten. The sample comprised blood. Receptors originate from a woman aged 45-60 years in good health. Both conserved end residues are trimmed from each CDR3. For some rows the clone size is stated as once, few or many, or as a class when expanded; others skip it.

V gene: TRBV29-1
CDR3 length: 9
J gene: TRBJ2-1
clone size: .
CDR3 protein: SVVGNNEQF

V gene: TRBV27
CDR3 length: 11
J gene: TRBJ1-1
clone size: .
CDR3 protein: ASSQGRHTEAF

V gene: TRBV5-4
CDR3 length: 13
J gene: TRBJ2-6
clone size: few
CDR3 protein: ASSRTGAGANVLT

V gene: TRBV15
CDR3 length: 16
J gene: TRBJ2-2
clone size: .
CDR3 protein: ATSRDTSGGPQLGELF

V gene: TRBV7-9
CDR3 length: 13
J gene: TRBJ1-2
clone size: .
CDR3 protein: ASSPGTGTNYGYT

V gene: TRBV5-1
CDR3 length: 12
J gene: TRBJ2-7
clone size: .
CDR3 protein: ASSLGTGGYEQY

V gene: TRBV12-3/TRBV12-4
CDR3 length: 10
J gene: TRBJ1-5
clone size: .
CDR3 protein: ASSSQNQPQH

V gene: TRBV4-1
CDR3 length: 12
J gene: TRBJ1-1
clone size: .
CDR3 protein: ASSQVGANTEAF

V gene: TRBV2
CDR3 length: 11
J gene: TRBJ1-1
clone size: few
CDR3 protein: ASSMSGYTEAF

V gene: TRBV9
CDR3 length: 14
J gene: TRBJ2-1
clone size: few
CDR3 protein: ASSGYRPSSYNEQF

V gene: TRBV27
CDR3 length: 11
J gene: TRBJ1-1
clone size: .
CDR3 protein: ASSLAMNTEAF

V gene: TRBV28
CDR3 length: 10
J gene: TRBJ1-1
clone size: .
CDR3 protein: ASRMGGEYAF

V gene: TRBV5-6
CDR3 length: 13
J gene: TRBJ1-2
clone size: .
CDR3 protein: ASSPVAGQVYGYT

V gene: TRBV5-6
CDR3 length: 12
J gene: TRBJ1-2
clone size: .
CDR3 protein: ASSLGGANYGYT

V gene: TRBV5-1
CDR3 length: 13
J gene: TRBJ2-3
clone size: .
CDR3 protein: ASSLWGSSTDTQY

V gene: TRBV21-1
CDR3 length: 18
J gene: TRBJ1-6
clone size: .
CDR3 protein: ASSKSRDRVGDSYNSPLH

V gene: TRBV5-6
CDR3 length: 10
J gene: TRBJ1-1
clone size: .
CDR3 protein: ASSLLQSEAF

V gene: TRBV13
CDR3 length: 13
J gene: TRBJ1-5
clone size: .
CDR3 protein: ASSLRQDSNQPQH

V gene: TRBV5-1
CDR3 length: 12
J gene: TRBJ2-7
clone size: .
CDR3 protein: ASSPGQGLDEQY

V gene: TRBV6-6
CDR3 length: 14
J gene: TRBJ2-7
clone size: .
CDR3 protein: ASSPGLAGINYEQY

V gene: TRBV19
CDR3 length: 12
J gene: TRBJ1-2
clone size: .
CDR3 protein: ASSYRGIGARYT

V gene: TRBV2
CDR3 length: 9
J gene: TRBJ2-7
clone size: .
CDR3 protein: ASGRIAGQY

V gene: TRBV27
CDR3 length: 14
J gene: TRBJ2-1
clone size: .
CDR3 protein: ASSTIGTGSYNEQF

V gene: TRBV3-1/TRBV3-2
CDR3 length: 11
J gene: TRBJ2-5
clone size: .
CDR3 protein: ASSRQGWETQY

V gene: TRBV6-5
CDR3 length: 14
J gene: TRBJ2-3
clone size: once
CDR3 protein: ASSYSASGVSDTQY

V gene: TRBV5-1
CDR3 length: 15
J gene: TRBJ2-3
clone size: .
CDR3 protein: ASSLGASGRSTDTQY

V gene: TRBV10-2
CDR3 length: 12
J gene: TRBJ1-2
clone size: once
CDR3 protein: ASSEKGLIYGYT

V gene: TRBV6-5
CDR3 length: 10
J gene: TRBJ1-2
clone size: .
CDR3 protein: ASSSYPEGYT

V gene: TRBV5-4
CDR3 length: 13
J gene: TRBJ2-5
clone size: .
CDR3 protein: ASSPGDRAIETQY

V gene: TRBV5-1
CDR3 length: 13
J gene: TRBJ2-1
clone size: .
CDR3 protein: ASSLNLGTAPEQF

V gene: TRBV30
CDR3 length: 13
J gene: TRBJ1-3
clone size: .
CDR3 protein: AWRGTGGDGNTIY

V gene: TRBV27
CDR3 length: 13
J gene: TRBJ1-1
clone size: .
CDR3 protein: ASSAHQGLNTEAF

V gene: TRBV20-1
CDR3 length: 9
J gene: TRBJ1-1
clone size: .
CDR3 protein: KGTGNTEAF

V gene: TRBV6-1
CDR3 length: 13
J gene: TRBJ2-1
clone size: .
CDR3 protein: ASSEGSSSYNEQF

V gene: TRBV28
CDR3 length: 11
J gene: TRBJ1-1
clone size: .
CDR3 protein: ASSFTQGVTAF

V gene: TRBV5-1
CDR3 length: 12
J gene: TRBJ2-5
clone size: .
CDR3 protein: ASSLAPGQETQY

V gene: TRBV7-9
CDR3 length: 9
J gene: TRBJ2-2
clone size: .
CDR3 protein: SWQSTGELF

V gene: TRBV30
CDR3 length: 13
J gene: TRBJ1-2
clone size: .
CDR3 protein: AWSPLGELNYGYT

V gene: TRBV27
CDR3 length: 11
J gene: TRBJ1-1
clone size: .
CDR3 protein: ASSPGSGTEAF

V gene: TRBV5-1
CDR3 length: 15
J gene: TRBJ1-3
clone size: .
CDR3 protein: ASSFGLNRDSGNTIY

V gene: TRBV2
CDR3 length: 9
J gene: TRBJ1-1
clone size: .
CDR3 protein: ASSRNTEAF

V gene: TRBV27
CDR3 length: 14
J gene: TRBJ2-7
clone size: .
CDR3 protein: ASSSLSDARGNEQY